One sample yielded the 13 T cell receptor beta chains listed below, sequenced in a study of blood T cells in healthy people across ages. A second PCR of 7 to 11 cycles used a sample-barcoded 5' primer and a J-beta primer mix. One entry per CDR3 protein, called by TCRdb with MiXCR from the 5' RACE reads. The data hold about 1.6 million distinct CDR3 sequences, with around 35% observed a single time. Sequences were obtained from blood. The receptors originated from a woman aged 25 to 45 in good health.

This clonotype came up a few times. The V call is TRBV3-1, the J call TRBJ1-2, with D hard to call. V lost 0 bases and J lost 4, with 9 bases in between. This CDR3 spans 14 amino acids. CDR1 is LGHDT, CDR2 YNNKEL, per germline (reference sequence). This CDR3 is CASSQDALGYGYTF. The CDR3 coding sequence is TGTGCCAGCAGCCAAGATGCCCTCGGCTATGGCTACACCTTC.

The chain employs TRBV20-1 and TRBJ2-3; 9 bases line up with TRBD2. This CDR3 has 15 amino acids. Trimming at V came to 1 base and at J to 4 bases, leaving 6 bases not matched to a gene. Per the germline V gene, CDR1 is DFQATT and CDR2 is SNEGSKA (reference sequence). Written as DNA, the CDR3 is TGCAGTGCTAGAGGGGCGCGGGGGGGCGCAGATACGCAGTATTTT. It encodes CSARGARGGADTQYF.

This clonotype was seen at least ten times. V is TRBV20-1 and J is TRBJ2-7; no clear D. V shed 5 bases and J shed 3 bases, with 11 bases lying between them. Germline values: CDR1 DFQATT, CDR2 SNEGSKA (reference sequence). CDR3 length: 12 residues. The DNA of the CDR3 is TGCAGTGCTCCCGACGGAGTCTACGAGCAGTACTTC. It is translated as CSAPDGVYEQYF.

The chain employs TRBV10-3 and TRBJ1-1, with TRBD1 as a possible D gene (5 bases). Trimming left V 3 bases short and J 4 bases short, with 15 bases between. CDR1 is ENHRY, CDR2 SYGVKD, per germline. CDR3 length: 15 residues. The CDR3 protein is CAISDPIQGVTEAFF. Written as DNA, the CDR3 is TGTGCCATCAGTGACCCCATTCAGGGTGTCACTGAAGCTTTCTTT.

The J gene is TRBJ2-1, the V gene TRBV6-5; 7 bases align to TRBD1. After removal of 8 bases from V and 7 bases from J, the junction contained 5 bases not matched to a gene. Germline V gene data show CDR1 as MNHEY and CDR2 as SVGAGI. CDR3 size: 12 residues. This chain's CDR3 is CASGRGTNEQFF. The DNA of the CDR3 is TGTGCCAGCGGCAGGGGGACAAATGAGCAGTTCTTC.

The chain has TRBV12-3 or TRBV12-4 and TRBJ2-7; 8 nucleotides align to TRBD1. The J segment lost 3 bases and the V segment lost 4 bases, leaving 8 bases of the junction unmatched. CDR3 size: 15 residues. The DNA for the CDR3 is TGTGCCAGCAGTTCCACAGGGGGAACAGGCTACGAGCAGTACTTC. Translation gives CASSSTGGTGYEQYF.

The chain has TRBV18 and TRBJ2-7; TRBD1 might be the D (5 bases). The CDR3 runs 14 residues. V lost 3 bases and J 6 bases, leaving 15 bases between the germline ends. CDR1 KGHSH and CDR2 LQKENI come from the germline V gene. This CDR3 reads CASSPRDSYGEQYF. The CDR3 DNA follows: TGTGCCAGCTCACCCCGAGACAGTTATGGCGAGCAGTACTTC.

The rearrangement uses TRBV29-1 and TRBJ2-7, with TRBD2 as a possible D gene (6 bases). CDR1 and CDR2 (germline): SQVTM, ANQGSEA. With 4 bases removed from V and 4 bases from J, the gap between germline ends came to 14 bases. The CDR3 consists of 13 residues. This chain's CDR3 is CSVGQGGVYEQYF. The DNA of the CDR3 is TGCAGCGTTGGGCAGGGAGGAGTGTACGAGCAGTACTTC.

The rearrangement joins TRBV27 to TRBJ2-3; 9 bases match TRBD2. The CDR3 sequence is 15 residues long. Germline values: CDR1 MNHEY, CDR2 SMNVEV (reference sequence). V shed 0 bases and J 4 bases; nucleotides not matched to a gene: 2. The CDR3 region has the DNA TGTGCCAGCAGTTTATCGGTAGCGGGGGCAGATACGCAGTATTTT. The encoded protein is CASSLSVAGADTQYF.

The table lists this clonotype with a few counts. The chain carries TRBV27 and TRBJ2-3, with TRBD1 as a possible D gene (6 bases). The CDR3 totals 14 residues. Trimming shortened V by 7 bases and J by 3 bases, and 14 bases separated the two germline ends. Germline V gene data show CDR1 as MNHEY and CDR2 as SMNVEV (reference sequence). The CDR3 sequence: CASTPGVMTDTQYF. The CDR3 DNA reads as TGTGCCAGCACCCCAGGGGTCATGACAGATACGCAGTATTTT.

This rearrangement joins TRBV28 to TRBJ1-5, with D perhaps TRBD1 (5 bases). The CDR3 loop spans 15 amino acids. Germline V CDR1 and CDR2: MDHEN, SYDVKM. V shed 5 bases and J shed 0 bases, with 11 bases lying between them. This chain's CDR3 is CASSMGGNSNQPQHF. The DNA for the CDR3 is TGTGCCAGCAGTATGGGGGGAAATAGCAATCAGCCCCAGCATTTT.

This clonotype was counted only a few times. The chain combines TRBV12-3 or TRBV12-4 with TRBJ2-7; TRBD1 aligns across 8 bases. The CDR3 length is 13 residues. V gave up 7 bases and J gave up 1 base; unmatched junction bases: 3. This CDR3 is CASNWTGSYEQYF. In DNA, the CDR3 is TGTGCCAGCAATTGGACAGGGTCCTACGAGCAGTACTTC.

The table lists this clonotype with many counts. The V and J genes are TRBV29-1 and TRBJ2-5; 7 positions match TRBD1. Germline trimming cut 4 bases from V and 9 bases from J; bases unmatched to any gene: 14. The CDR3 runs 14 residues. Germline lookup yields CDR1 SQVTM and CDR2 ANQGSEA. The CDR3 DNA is TGCAGCGTTGCCCCGGGACAGCCCCCTACGGCCCAGTACTTC. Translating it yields CSVAPGQPPTAQYF.